The clone carrying this T cell receptor (beta chain) has a count of ten or more. CDR3 length: 14 amino acids. V was pared by 6 bases and J by 8 bases, with 17 bases between. The V gene's germline CDR1 is SNHLY and CDR2 FYNNEI. The data are from a study of regulatory T cells in long-lasting Graves disease. Time point: newly diagnosed GD, antithyroid drugs for less than 3 months. Making the TCR library involved RNA that had been extracted from PBMCs. To make TCR beta libraries, researchers used iRepertoire HTBI primers and Arm-PCR of CDR3 regions. MiXCR, applied by TCRdb to the multiplex PCR reads, yields one record per CDR3 protein. The data show 380,000 or so distinct CDR3 sequences, with 15% to 20% seen just once and just over 20% held by the top ten. The data also belong to a second study, concerning T cells in Graves' hyperthyroidism and ophthalmopathy.

This receptor was identified in a woman aged 18-29 years with Graves disease. The sequenced sample was peripheral blood mononuclear cells (PBMCs), obtained at new diagnosis, from a patient treated with antithyroid drugs. The V call is TRBV2, the J call TRBJ2-1, with D uncertain. DNA of the CDR3: TGTGCCAGCAGGAAAAGGTTTGAAGATGATGAGCAGTTCTTC. Its protein product is CASRKRFEDDEQFF.